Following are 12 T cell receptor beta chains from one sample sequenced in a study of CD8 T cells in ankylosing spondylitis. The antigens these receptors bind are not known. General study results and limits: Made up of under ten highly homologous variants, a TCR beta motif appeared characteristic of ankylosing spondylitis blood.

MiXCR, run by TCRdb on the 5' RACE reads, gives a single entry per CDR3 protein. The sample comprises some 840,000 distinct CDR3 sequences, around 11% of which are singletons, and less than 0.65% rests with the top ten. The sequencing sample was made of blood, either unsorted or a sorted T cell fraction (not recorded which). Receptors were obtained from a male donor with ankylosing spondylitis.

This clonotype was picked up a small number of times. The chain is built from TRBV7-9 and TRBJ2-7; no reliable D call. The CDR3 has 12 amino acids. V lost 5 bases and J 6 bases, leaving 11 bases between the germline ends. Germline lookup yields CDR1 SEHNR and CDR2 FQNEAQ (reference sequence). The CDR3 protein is CASSPRSTEQYF. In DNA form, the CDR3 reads TGTGCCAGCAGCCCCAGATCGACCGAGCAGTACTTC.

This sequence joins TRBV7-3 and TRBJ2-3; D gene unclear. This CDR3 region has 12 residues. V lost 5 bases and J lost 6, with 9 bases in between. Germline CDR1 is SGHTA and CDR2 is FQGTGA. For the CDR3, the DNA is TGTGCCAGCAGCCAAGGCTGGGATACGCAGTATTTT. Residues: CASSQGWDTQYF.

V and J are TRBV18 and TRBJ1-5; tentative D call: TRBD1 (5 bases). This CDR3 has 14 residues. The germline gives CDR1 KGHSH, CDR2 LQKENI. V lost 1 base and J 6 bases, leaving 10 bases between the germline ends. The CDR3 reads CASSPLGGTQPQHF. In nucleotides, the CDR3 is TGTGCCAGCTCACCACTGGGCGGGACTCAGCCCCAGCATTTT.

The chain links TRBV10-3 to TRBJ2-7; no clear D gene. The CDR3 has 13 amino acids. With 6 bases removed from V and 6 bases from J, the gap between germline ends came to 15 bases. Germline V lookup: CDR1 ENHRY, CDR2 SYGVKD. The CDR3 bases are TGTGCCATCAGCGCTAGACCTCCTCTCGAGCAGTACTTC. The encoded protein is CAISARPPLEQYF.

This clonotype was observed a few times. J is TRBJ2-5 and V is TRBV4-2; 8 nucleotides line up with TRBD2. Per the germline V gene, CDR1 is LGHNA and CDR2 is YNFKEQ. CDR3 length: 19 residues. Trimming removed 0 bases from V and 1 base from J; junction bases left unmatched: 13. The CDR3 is CASSQDRLAGVLSQETQYF. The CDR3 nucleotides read TGTGCCAGCAGCCAAGATCGCCTAGCGGGTGTCCTCAGCCAAGAGACCCAGTACTTC.

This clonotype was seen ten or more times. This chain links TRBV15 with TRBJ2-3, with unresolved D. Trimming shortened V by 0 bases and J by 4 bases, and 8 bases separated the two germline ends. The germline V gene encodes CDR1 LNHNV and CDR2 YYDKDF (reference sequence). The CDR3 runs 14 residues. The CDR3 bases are TGTGCCACCAGCAGAGAGATCTCTCCAGATACGCAGTATTTT. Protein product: CATSREISPDTQYF.

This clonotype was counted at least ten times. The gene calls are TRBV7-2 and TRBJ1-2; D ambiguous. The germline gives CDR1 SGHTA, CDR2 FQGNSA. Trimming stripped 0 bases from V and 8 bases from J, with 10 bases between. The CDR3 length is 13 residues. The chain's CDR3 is CASSLADGSGYTF. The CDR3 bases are TGTGCCAGCAGCTTAGCGGACGGATCGGGCTACACCTTC.

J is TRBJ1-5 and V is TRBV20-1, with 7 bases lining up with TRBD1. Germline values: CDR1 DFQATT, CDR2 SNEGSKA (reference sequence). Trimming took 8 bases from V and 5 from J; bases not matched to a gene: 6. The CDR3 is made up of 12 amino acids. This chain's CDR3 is CSTGDSYQPQHF. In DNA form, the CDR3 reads TGCAGTACCGGGGACAGCTATCAGCCCCAGCATTTT.

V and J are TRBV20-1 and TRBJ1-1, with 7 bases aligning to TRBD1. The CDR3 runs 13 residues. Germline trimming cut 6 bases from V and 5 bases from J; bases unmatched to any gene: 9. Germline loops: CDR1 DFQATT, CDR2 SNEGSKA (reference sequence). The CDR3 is CSAVTGYDTEAFF. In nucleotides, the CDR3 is TGCAGTGCCGTGACAGGGTATGATACTGAAGCTTTCTTT.

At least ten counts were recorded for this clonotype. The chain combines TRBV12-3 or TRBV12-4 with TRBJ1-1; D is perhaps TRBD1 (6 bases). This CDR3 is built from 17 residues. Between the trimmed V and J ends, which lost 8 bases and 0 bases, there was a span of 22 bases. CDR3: CASGGWGHGHMNTEAFF. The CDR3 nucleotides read TGTGCCAGCGGCGGGTGGGGACATGGACACATGAACACTGAAGCTTTCTTT.

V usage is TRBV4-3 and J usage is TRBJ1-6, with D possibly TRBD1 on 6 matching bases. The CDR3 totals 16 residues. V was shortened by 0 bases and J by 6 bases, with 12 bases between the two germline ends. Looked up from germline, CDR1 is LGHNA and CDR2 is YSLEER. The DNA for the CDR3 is TGCGCCAGCAGCCAAGATTCCAGGGGCCCTAATTCACCCCTCCACTTT. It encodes CASSQDSRGPNSPLHF.

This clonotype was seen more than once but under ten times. The CDR3 DNA is TGTGCCAGCAGCTCGCAGGGTCCGGGGATTCAGTACTTC. This codes for CASSSQGPGIQYF. The chain joins TRBV7-2 to TRBJ2-4, with D perhaps assigned TRBD1 or TRBD2 (5 bases each). Per the germline V gene, CDR1 is SGHTA and CDR2 is FQGNSA. V was shortened by 4 bases and J by 10 bases, with 14 bases between the two germline ends. The CDR3 has 13 residues.